What follows is one T cell receptor beta chain and its context. Its antigen remains unidentified. No clone much larger than this one lies a single base away; base qualities are absent. The data were obtained in a study of CD8 T cells in ankylosing spondylitis (dated by TCRdb to 2017 to 2019). With regard to the full study: The study profiled T cell receptor beta repertoires in healthy donors and ankylosing spondylitis patients to find disease-linked TCR variants. The whole study cohort included 85 to 120 healthy donors and 25 ankylosing spondylitis patients. Samples of peripheral blood were taken, and for ankylosing spondylitis patients, synovial fluid was collected as well. Results and caveats for the whole study, not just this receptor: Some of the motif variants had been reported before in the synovial fluid and blood of reactive arthritis patients, a finding that suggests common disease-initiation mechanisms. The disease-linked clones showed a CD8+ phenotype and occurred at relatively low frequencies in peripheral blood. Significant enrichment of the disease-linked clones was reported in matched synovial fluid samples from ankylosing spondylitis patients. A TCR beta motif made up of several highly homologous amino acid variants appeared to be characteristic of blood from ankylosing spondylitis patients.

Sequencing relied on an Illumina HiSeq 2500. TCR beta libraries were prepared by quantitative 5'-RACE with molecular barcodes. The study's own analysis went as follows. A new computational method, built on a probabilistic model of VDJ rearrangement, was used to identify disease-linked TCR variants. The raw public data were reprocessed by TCRdb itself: fastp quality trimming at Q25, MiXCR clonotype calling, in-frame beta chains only. Entries that share a CDR3 protein sequence are merged under the most common genes and DNA. The V and J calls, along with clone size, are taken from TCRdb and not from the paper's own processing. The table for this sample lists roughly 260,000 distinct CDR3 sequences; around 20% of them were counted only once. The top ten constitute roughly 8.3% of the sample. Specimen: blood, either unsorted or a sorted T cell fraction (not recorded which). This clonotype originated in a male donor with ankylosing spondylitis or in good health (not recorded which).

The bases read TGTGCCAGCAGCCGGGGACAGTATAGCAATCAGCCCCAGCATTTT. It codes for CASSRGQYSNQPQHF. The receptor chain draws on TRBV12-3 or TRBV12-4 and TRBJ1-5; 7 nucleotides in the junction match TRBD1. The CDR3 runs 15 residues from the cysteine to the phenylalanine. Of all the DNA, just the CDR3 is kept, 45 bases in frame from base 1. Unmatched junction bases come to 5, with V trimmed by 6 bases and J by 0 bases.